The TCR beta chain under discussion was sequenced for a study of blood T cell repertoires in COVID-19. In the source study's methods: Amplification from reference gene primers served as the basis for estimated nucleated cell counts. Assay used: immunoSEQ multiplex PCR; TCRdb lists only in-frame clones, some missing. Clonal size and the V and J genes are those of that table, whereas D and trimming came from the DNA. Among 98,000 or so clones listed, 75% to 95% were seen once. Trimming removed 4 bases from V and 1 base from J; junction bases left unmatched: 7. The germline CDR1 and CDR2 sequences are GTSNPN and SVGIG (reference sequence). The CDR3 extends over 15 amino acids.

This sequence originates from a human donor in a cohort sampled during active COVID-19. The V and J genes are TRBV30 and TRBJ1-1; 9 positions match TRBD1. Sequenced input: peripheral blood. The CDR3: CAWKGTGNSNTEAFF. The CDR3 DNA reads as TGTGCCTGGAAGGGGACAGGGAATTCGAACACTGAAGCTTTCTTT.